A selection of T cell receptor beta chains follows, all from one sample in a study of blood T cell repertoires in COVID-19. Sequencing was performed with immunoSEQ multiplex PCR; in TCRdb, only in-frame clones are kept and a portion is missing. The sample shows about 150,000 clones, approximately 80% of them seen only once. Sequenced sample: peripheral blood. These receptor sequences come from an older woman with COVID-19, enrolled during active disease. Both conserved end residues are part of each CDR3. A D gene is named only where the DNA matches it firmly. A clone size is listed for some rows: how often the clone was seen (once, few, many), or a class if it is expanded.

cdr3_aa: CASSSGTSGNEQFF
cdr3_nt: TGTGCCAGCAGTTCCGGGACTAGCGGGAATGAGCAGTTCTTC
v_call: TRBV6-5
clone_size: -
d_call: TRBD2
j_call: TRBJ2-1

cdr3_aa: CASSPGTSVYEQYF
cdr3_nt: TGTGCCAGTAGTCCGGGGACTAGCGTCTACGAGCAGTACTTC
v_call: TRBV19
clone_size: -
d_call: TRBD2
j_call: TRBJ2-7

cdr3_aa: CASSLEGDSGNTIYF
cdr3_nt: TGTGCCAGCAGCCTCGAAGGGGACTCTGGAAACACCATATATTTT
v_call: TRBV4-2
clone_size: -
d_call: -
j_call: TRBJ1-3

cdr3_aa: CAISESGTSGRFTDTQYF
cdr3_nt: TGTGCCATCAGTGAGTCTGGGACAAGCGGGAGGTTTACAGATACGCAGTATTTT
v_call: TRBV10-3
clone_size: -
d_call: TRBD2
j_call: TRBJ2-3

cdr3_aa: CASSITGVGQPQHF
cdr3_nt: TGTGCCAGTAGTATCACCGGGGTTGGTCAGCCCCAGCATTTT
v_call: TRBV19
clone_size: -
d_call: -
j_call: TRBJ1-5

cdr3_aa: CASSATGAPGTDTQYF
cdr3_nt: TGTGCCAGCAGCGCAACAGGGGCTCCGGGGACAGATACGCAGTATTTT
v_call: TRBV9
clone_size: few
d_call: TRBD1
j_call: TRBJ2-3

cdr3_aa: CASSPQGPTYNEQFF
cdr3_nt: TGCGCCAGCAGCCCTCAGGGCCCAACCTACAATGAGCAGTTCTTC
v_call: TRBV5-1
clone_size: -
d_call: -
j_call: TRBJ2-1

cdr3_aa: CSVDRAAPGGYTF
cdr3_nt: TGCAGCGTTGATCGGGCAGCCCCAGGGGGCTACACCTTC
v_call: TRBV29-1
clone_size: -
d_call: -
j_call: TRBJ1-2

cdr3_aa: CASSVADGALAEAFF
cdr3_nt: TGTGCCAGCAGCGTAGCTGATGGGGCGTTGGCTGAAGCTTTCTTT
v_call: TRBV9
clone_size: -
d_call: -
j_call: TRBJ1-1

cdr3_aa: CASSPLSNTEAFF
cdr3_nt: TGCGCCAGCAGCCCCTTGTCGAACACTGAAGCTTTCTTT
v_call: TRBV5-1
clone_size: -
d_call: -
j_call: TRBJ1-1

cdr3_aa: CATSRERNTGELFF
cdr3_nt: TGTGCCACCAGCAGAGAGCGGAACACCGGGGAGCTGTTTTTT
v_call: TRBV15
clone_size: -
d_call: -
j_call: TRBJ2-2

cdr3_aa: CASSSVVGRGNIQYF
cdr3_nt: TGTGCCAGCAGTTCCGTCGTCGGGCGGGGAAACATTCAGTACTTC
v_call: TRBV6-5
clone_size: -
d_call: -
j_call: TRBJ2-4

cdr3_aa: CASRGQSNTGELFF
cdr3_nt: TGTGCCAGCAGAGGACAGTCGAACACCGGGGAGCTGTTTTTT
v_call: TRBV6-4
clone_size: -
d_call: -
j_call: TRBJ2-2

cdr3_aa: CASTLYTDTQYF
cdr3_nt: TGTGCCAGCACCCTATATACAGATACGCAGTATTTT
v_call: TRBV2
clone_size: -
d_call: -
j_call: TRBJ2-3

cdr3_aa: CASSLPGNYGYTF
cdr3_nt: TGTGCCAGCAGCTTACCCGGGAACTATGGCTACACCTTC
v_call: TRBV7-9
clone_size: -
d_call: -
j_call: TRBJ1-2

cdr3_aa: CASSLFISGSVYTQYF
cdr3_nt: TGTGCCAGCAGCTTATTTATTAGCGGGAGTGTTTATACGCAGTATTTT
v_call: TRBV11-2
clone_size: -
d_call: TRBD2
j_call: TRBJ2-3

cdr3_aa: CASRGLAVYNEQFF
cdr3_nt: TGTGCCAGTCGTGGCCTAGCGGTCTACAATGAGCAGTTCTTC
v_call: TRBV19
clone_size: -
d_call: TRBD2
j_call: TRBJ2-1

cdr3_aa: CASSEAGDTQYF
cdr3_nt: TGTGCCAGCAGCGAGGCAGGGGATACGCAGTATTTT
v_call: TRBV9
clone_size: -
d_call: -
j_call: TRBJ2-3

cdr3_aa: CASSWTENTEAFF
cdr3_nt: TGTGCCAGCAGCTGGACAGAGAACACTGAAGCTTTCTTT
v_call: TRBV13
clone_size: -
d_call: -
j_call: TRBJ1-1

cdr3_aa: CASSFGNEKLFF
cdr3_nt: TGCGCCAGCAGCTTCGGGAATGAAAAACTGTTTTTT
v_call: TRBV5-1
clone_size: -
d_call: -
j_call: TRBJ1-4

cdr3_aa: CASTPDGTWPQHF
cdr3_nt: TGTGCCAGCACTCCGGACGGGACATGGCCCCAGCATTTT
v_call: TRBV12-3/TRBV12-4
clone_size: -
d_call: -
j_call: TRBJ1-5

cdr3_aa: CASNPTGLGSPLHF
cdr3_nt: TGTGCCAGTAACCCGACAGGCTTAGGCTCACCCCTCCACTTT
v_call: TRBV19
clone_size: -
d_call: -
j_call: TRBJ1-6

cdr3_aa: CASSGQAIAGEETQYF
cdr3_nt: TGTGCCAGTTCTGGACAGGCGATAGCGGGAGAAGAGACCCAGTACTTC
v_call: TRBV19
clone_size: -
d_call: TRBD2
j_call: TRBJ2-5

cdr3_aa: CASSLPELREQFF
cdr3_nt: TGTGCCAGCAGCCTCCCCGAGCTCCGCGAGCAGTTCTTC
v_call: TRBV7-3
clone_size: -
d_call: -
j_call: TRBJ2-1

cdr3_aa: CASSQAIQGAEKLFF
cdr3_nt: TGTGCCAGCAGCCAAGCTATTCAGGGGGCTGAAAAACTGTTTTTT
v_call: TRBV3-1/TRBV3-2
clone_size: -
d_call: TRBD1
j_call: TRBJ1-4

cdr3_aa: CSVIPGTFEAFF
cdr3_nt: TGCAGCGTTATACCTGGGACATTTGAAGCTTTCTTT
v_call: TRBV29-1
clone_size: -
d_call: -
j_call: TRBJ1-1

cdr3_aa: CASSLFGQAYEQYF
cdr3_nt: TGTGCCAGCAGCCTCTTTGGACAGGCGTACGAGCAGTACTTC
v_call: TRBV7-8
clone_size: -
d_call: TRBD1
j_call: TRBJ2-7